These 16 T cell receptor beta chains share one sample of origin, sequenced in a study of cytomegalovirus exposure and HLA in healthy donors. Both 60 Vbeta primers and 13 Jbeta primers went into the PCR. Sequenced by immunoSEQ multiplex PCR; TCRdb stores in-frame clones only, minus some. The table has 75,000 to 95,000 clones, around four fifths seen once; the top ten hold around 5.6%. The sequenced sample was PBMCs. These receptors were collected from a woman aged 18-35 years in good health and CMV-seropositive.

This clone occurred a few times. The chain is built from TRBV7-3 and TRBJ1-1, with a possible D match to TRBD1 (6 bases). The V end was cut by 2 bases, the J end by 3 bases, with 7 bases between. CDR3 length: 13 residues. Germline CDR1 SGHTA, CDR2 FQGTGA. The CDR3 DNA is TGTGCCAGCAGCTTATACAGGGACACTGAAGCTTTCTTT. It is translated as CASSLYRDTEAFF.

The chain has TRBV15 and TRBJ1-5, with 8 bases fitting TRBD1. Germline V CDR1 and CDR2: LNHNV, YYDKDF (reference sequence). This CDR3 region has 15 residues. Losses at the gene ends were 3 bases for V and 6 bases for J; bases not matched to a gene: 7. The DNA for the CDR3 is TGTGCCACCAGCAGTGCTACAGGGGGAGGTCAGCCCCAGCATTTT. It yields the protein CATSSATGGGQPQHF.

This clone was picked up a small number of times. The V gene is TRBV29-1, the J gene TRBJ2-7, with D tentatively TRBD2 (5 bases). Trimming removed 4 bases at V and 5 bases at J, with 12 bases between. This CDR3 comprises 12 residues. CDR1 SQVTM and CDR2 ANQGSEA come from the germline V gene. The CDR3 loop is CSVGQWRNEQYF. For the CDR3, the DNA is TGCAGCGTTGGGCAGTGGAGGAACGAGCAGTACTTC.

V usage is TRBV2 and J usage is TRBJ1-2, with 7 positions matching TRBD1. This CDR3 contains 13 residues. With 3 bases clipped from V and 4 bases from J, the junction kept 2 bases outside the gene matches. Germline CDR1 SNHLY, CDR2 FYNNEI. This CDR3 reads CASSDEGAYGYTF. The CDR3 nucleotides read TGTGCCAGCAGTGATGAGGGGGCCTATGGCTACACCTTC.

This sequence joins TRBV4-2 and TRBJ2-3; 9 bases are shared with TRBD2. The CDR3 spans 19 residues. Germline assignment: CDR1 LGHNA and CDR2 YNFKEQ. V trimming: 0 bases; J trimming: 1 base; junction bases outside the gene matches: 11. CDR3 in amino acids: CASSQDRGGLAGGTDTQYF. CDR3 nucleotides: TGTGCCAGCAGCCAAGATAGAGGGGGCTTAGCGGGGGGCACAGATACGCAGTATTTT.

This clone occurred many times. J is TRBJ1-4 and V is TRBV30; D is unresolved. V was shortened by 1 base and J by 8 bases, with 8 bases between the two germline ends. Germline assignment: CDR1 GTSNPN and CDR2 SVGIG (reference sequence). This CDR3 is 12 amino acids long. The CDR3, as DNA: TGTGCCTGGAGTGAGATCCGGGAAAAACTGTTTTTT. Translated: CAWSEIREKLFF.

This clone was detected only once. The chain combines TRBV19 with TRBJ1-5, with 7 bases identical to TRBD1. Looked up from germline, CDR1 is LNHDA and CDR2 is SQIVND (reference sequence). This CDR3 comprises 15 residues. Trimming cost V 3 bases and J 4 bases; bases outside gene matches: 6. The chain's CDR3 is CASSIRDSVNQPQHF. The CDR3 nucleotides read TGTGCCAGTAGTATCCGGGACAGTGTTAATCAGCCCCAGCATTTT.

This chain connects TRBV29-1 to TRBJ2-6; D not certain. The germline V and J ends were trimmed by 4 bases and 3 bases, with 7 bases remaining between them. Germline V gene sequence: CDR1 SQVTM, CDR2 ANQGSEA. The CDR3 has 13 residues. CDR3 amino acids: CSVVAFGANVLTF. The CDR3 nucleotides are TGCAGCGTTGTAGCCTTTGGGGCCAACGTCCTGACTTTC.

This chain connects TRBV25-1 to TRBJ2-5; D possibly corresponds to TRBD2 (6 bases). Trimming removed 5 bases from V and 5 bases from J, with 12 bases in between. CDR1 and CDR2 (germline): MGHDK, SYGVNS. The length of the CDR3 is 13 residues. The CDR3 DNA follows: TGTGCCAGCAGTAGGGGAGGAAGGGAGACCCAGTACTTC. It codes for CASSRGGRETQYF.

The genes are TRBV7-2 and TRBJ2-3, with 9 positions matching TRBD2. V lost 4 bases to trimming and J lost 2 bases; unmatched junction nucleotides: 10. Germline V gene data show CDR1 as SGHTA and CDR2 as FQGNSA. The CDR3 runs 17 residues. The CDR3 nucleotides are TGTGCCAGCAGCTCGCCGTTTGAGCGGGGGGCCACAGATACGCAGTATTTT. Protein sequence: CASSSPFERGATDTQYF.

The chain links TRBV6-1 to TRBJ1-5, with TRBD1 matching 9 bases. CDR3 length equals 15 residues. V gave up 6 bases and J gave up 3 bases; unmatched junction bases: 6. Germline loops: CDR1 MNHNS, CDR2 SASEGT. Here the CDR3 DNA reads TGTGCCAGCAGAGGGACAGGGACACCCAATCAGCCCCAGCATTTT. This encodes CASRGTGTPNQPQHF.

This clone showed up just once. The rearrangement uses TRBV10-3 and TRBJ2-7, with D possibly TRBD1 on 6 matching bases. The CDR3 runs to 16 residues. V was clipped by 4 bases and J by 4 bases, with 20 bases between them. The germline V gene has CDR1 ENHRY and CDR2 SYGVKD. CDR3 loop: CAISGTQGQNGYEQYF. For the CDR3, the DNA is TGTGCCATCAGTGGAACACAGGGTCAGAACGGTTACGAGCAGTACTTC.

The chain couples TRBV6-1 to TRBJ2-1; 7 nucleotides line up with TRBD1. The CDR3 consists of 15 residues. V lost 6 bases, J lost 0 bases, and 5 bases stayed unmatched. Germline V CDR1 and CDR2: MNHNS, SASEGT. The chain's CDR3 is CASRVGQASYNEQFF. The CDR3 nucleotides are TGTGCCAGCAGAGTTGGACAGGCCTCCTACAATGAGCAGTTCTTC.

The chain joins TRBV13 to TRBJ2-7; TRBD2 is a possible D gene (6 bases). With 0 bases removed from V and 7 bases from J, the gap between germline ends came to 10 bases. Germline values: CDR1 PRHDT, CDR2 FYEKMQ (reference sequence). This CDR3 comprises 13 residues. This CDR3 is CASSLGRGREQYF. DNA for the CDR3: TGTGCCAGCAGCTTAGGCCGGGGGAGGGAGCAGTACTTC.

This chain joins TRBV4-1 and TRBJ1-2, with D perhaps matching TRBD1 (5 bases). Germline values: CDR1 MGHRA, CDR2 YSYEKL. Trimming stripped 4 bases from V and 3 bases from J, with 9 bases between. CDR3 length: 13 residues. The CDR3 DNA sequence: TGCGCCAGCAGCCCCGGGGGGTACTATGGCTACACCTTC. This codes for CASSPGGYYGYTF.

The DNA for the CDR3 is TGTGCCAGTAGTACCCCAGGGACAGGGGGTAATGGCTACACCTTC. Translating it yields CASSTPGTGGNGYTF. This sequence joins TRBV19 and TRBJ1-2, with 11 nucleotides matching TRBD1. J was trimmed by 6 bases and V by 4 bases; bases with no gene match: 7. The CDR3 loop spans 15 amino acids. CDR1 and CDR2 (germline): LNHDA, SQIVND (reference sequence).